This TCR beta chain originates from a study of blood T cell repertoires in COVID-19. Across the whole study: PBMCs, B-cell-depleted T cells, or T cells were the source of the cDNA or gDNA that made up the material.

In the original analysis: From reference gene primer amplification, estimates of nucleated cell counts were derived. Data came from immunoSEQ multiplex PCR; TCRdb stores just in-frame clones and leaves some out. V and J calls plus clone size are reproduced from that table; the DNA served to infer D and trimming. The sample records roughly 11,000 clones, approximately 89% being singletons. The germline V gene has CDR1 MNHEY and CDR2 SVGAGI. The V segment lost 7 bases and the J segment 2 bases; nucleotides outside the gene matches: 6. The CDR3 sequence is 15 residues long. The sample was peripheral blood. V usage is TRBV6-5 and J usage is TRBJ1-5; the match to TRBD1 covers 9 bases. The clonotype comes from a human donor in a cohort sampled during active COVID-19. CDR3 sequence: CASTADRGGNQPQHF. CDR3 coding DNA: TGTGCCAGCACCGCGGACAGGGGAGGCAATCAGCCCCAGCATTTT.